This T cell receptor (beta chain) was recorded in a study of cytomegalovirus exposure and HLA in healthy donors. Of note for this clone: Antigen specificity is unknown.

Measured with immunoSEQ multiplex PCR; TCRdb has only the in-frame clones, and not every one. This sample carries over 150,000 clones, about 96% of them seen once, and the ten largest clones take about 0.89%. The study, taken as a whole, reports: One later analysis, an examination of the approximately 130 validation repertoires, found that first-cohort TCR clusters tended to co-occur in them.

This CDR3 is built from 14 residues. The germline gives CDR1 SGHRS, CDR2 YFSETQ. V lost 0 bases to trimming and J lost 9 bases; unmatched junction nucleotides: 6. This chain links TRBV5-1 with TRBJ2-1; 7 nucleotides line up with TRBD1. The sample taken for sequencing was PBMCs. The receptor's source is a woman aged 18-29 years in good health and CMV-seronegative. DNA of the CDR3: TGCGCCAGCAGCTTGGTTGAGGGGGCGGGTGAGCAGTTCTTC. Protein sequence: CASSLVEGAGEQFF.